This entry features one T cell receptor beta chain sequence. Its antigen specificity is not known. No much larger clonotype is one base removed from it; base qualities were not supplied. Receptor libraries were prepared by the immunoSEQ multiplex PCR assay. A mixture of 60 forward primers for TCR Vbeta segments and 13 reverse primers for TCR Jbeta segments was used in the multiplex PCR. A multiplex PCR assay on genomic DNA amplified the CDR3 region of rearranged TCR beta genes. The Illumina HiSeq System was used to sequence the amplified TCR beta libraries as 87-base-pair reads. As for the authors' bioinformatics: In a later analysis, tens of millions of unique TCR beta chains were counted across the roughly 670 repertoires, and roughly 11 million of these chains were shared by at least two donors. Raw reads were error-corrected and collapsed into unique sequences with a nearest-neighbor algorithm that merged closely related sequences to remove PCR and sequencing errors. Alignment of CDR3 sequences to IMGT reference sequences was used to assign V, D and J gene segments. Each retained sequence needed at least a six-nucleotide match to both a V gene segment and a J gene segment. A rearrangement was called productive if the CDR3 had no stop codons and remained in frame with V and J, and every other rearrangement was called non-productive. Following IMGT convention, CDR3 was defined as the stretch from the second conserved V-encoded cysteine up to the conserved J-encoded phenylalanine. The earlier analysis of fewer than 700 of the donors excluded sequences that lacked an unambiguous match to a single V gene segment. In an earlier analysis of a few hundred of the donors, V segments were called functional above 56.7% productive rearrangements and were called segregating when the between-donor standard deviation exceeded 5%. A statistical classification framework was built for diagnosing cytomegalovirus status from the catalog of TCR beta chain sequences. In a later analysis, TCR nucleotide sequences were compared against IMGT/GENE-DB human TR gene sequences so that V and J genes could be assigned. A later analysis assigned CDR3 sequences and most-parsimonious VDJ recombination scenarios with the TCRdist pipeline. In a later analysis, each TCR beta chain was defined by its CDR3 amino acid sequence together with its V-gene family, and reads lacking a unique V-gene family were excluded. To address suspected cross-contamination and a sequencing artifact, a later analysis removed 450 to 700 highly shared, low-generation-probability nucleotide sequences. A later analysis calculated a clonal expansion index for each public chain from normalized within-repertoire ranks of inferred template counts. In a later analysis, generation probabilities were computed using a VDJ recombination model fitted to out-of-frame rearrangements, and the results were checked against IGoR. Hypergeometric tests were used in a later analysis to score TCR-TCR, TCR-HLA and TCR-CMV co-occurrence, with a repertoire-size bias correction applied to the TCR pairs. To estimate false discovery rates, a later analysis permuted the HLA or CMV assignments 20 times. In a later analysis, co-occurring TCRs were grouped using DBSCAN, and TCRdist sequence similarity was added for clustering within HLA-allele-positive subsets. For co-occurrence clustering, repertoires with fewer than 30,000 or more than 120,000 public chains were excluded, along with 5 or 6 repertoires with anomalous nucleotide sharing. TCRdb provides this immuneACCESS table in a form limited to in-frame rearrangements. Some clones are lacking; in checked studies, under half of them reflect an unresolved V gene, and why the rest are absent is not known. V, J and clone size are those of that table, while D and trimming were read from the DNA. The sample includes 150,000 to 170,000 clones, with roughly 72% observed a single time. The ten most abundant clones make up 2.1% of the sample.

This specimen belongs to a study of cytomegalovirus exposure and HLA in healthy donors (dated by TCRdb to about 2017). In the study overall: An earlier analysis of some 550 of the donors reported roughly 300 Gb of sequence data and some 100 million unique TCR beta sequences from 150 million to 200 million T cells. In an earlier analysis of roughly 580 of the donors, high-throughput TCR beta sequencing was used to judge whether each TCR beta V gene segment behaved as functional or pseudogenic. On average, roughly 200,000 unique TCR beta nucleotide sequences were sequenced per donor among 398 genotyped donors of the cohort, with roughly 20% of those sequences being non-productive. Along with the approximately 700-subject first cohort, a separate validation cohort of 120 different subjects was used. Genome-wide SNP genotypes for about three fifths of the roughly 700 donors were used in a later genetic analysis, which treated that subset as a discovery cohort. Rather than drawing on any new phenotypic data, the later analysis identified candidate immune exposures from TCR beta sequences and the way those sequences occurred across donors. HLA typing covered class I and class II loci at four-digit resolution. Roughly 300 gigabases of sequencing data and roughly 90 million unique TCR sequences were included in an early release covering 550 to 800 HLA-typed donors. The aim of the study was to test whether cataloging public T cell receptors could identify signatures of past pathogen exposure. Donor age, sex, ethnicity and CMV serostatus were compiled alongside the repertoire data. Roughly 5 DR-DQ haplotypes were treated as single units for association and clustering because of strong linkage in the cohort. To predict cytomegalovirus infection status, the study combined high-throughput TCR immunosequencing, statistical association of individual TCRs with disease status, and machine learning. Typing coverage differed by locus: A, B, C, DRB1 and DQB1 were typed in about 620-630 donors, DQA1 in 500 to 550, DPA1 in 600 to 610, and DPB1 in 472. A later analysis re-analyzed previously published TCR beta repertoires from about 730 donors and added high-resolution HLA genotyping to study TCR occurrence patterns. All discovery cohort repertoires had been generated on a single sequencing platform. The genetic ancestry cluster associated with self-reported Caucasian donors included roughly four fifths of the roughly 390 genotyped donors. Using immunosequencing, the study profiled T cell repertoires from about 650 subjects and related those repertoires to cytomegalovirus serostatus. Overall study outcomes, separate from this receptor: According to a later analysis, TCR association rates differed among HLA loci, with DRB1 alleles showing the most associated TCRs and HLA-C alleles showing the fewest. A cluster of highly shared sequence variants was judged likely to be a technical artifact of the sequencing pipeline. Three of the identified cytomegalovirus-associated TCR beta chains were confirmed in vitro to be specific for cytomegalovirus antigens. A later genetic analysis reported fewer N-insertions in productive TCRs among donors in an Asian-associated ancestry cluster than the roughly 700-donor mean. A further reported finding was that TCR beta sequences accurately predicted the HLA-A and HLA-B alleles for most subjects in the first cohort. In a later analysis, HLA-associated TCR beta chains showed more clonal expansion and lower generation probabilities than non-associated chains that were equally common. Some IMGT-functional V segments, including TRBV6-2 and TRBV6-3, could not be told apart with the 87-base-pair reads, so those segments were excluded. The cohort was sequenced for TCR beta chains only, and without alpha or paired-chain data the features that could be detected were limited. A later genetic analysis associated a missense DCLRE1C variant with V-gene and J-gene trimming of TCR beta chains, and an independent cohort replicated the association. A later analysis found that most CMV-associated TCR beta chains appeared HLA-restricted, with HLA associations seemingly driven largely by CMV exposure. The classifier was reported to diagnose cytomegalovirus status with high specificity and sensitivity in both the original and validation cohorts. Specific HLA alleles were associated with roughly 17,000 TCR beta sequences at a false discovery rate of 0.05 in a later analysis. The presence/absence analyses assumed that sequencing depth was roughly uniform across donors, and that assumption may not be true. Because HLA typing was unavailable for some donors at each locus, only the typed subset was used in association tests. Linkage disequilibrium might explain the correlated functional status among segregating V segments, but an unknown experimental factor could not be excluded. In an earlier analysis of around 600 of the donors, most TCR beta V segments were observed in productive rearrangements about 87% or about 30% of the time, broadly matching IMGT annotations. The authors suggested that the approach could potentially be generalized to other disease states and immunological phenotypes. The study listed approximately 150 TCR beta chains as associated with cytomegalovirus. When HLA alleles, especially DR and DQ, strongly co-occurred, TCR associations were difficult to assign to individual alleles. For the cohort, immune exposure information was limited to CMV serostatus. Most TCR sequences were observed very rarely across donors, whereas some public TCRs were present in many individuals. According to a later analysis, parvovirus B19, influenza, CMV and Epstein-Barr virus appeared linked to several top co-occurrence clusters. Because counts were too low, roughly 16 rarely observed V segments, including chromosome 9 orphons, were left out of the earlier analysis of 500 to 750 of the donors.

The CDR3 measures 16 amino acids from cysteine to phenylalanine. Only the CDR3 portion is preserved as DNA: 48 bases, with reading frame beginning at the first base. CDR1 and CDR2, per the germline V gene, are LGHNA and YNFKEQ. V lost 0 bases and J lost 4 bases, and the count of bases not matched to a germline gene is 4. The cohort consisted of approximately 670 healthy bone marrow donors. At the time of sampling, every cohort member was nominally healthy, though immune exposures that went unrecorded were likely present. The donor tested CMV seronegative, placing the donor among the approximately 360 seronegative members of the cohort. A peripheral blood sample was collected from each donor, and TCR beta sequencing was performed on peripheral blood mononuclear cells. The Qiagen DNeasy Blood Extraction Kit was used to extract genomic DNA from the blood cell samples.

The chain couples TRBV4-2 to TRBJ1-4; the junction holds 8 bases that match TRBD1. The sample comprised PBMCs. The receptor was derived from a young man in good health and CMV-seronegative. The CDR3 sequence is CASSQDGTGDNEKLFF. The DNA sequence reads TGTGCCAGCAGCCAAGATGGGACAGGAGATAATGAAAAACTGTTTTTT.